This TCR beta chain stems from a study of lung T cells in sarcoidosis with Löfgren's syndrome. The germline CDR1 and CDR2 sequences are DFQATT and SNEGSKA (reference sequence). After removal of 1 base from V and 2 bases from J, the junction contained 6 bases not matched to a gene. This CDR3 has 16 residues. TCRdb independently ran MiXCR on the reads; one entry per CDR3 protein. The data show more than 8,000 distinct CDR3 sequences, approximately 20% seen once. General observations from the study: Versus controls, Löfgren's syndrome patients reportedly showed TRAV12-1 and TRBV2 as most expanded. TRBV2 was the preferred pairing partner of TRAV12-1, with similar CDR3s.

This clonotype was seen at least ten times. Its matching antigen is unknown. The receptor was isolated from a human donor with sarcoidosis (Löfgren's syndrome or another form), or a control subject (not recorded which). What was sequenced was CD4+ T cells from bronchoalveolar lavage. The gene calls are TRBV20-1 and TRBJ2-1; 9 bases agree with TRBD2. This chain's CDR3 is CSARALAGGPYNEQFF. CDR3 nucleotides: TGCAGTGCTAGAGCTCTGGCGGGAGGGCCCTACAATGAGCAGTTCTTC.